This TCR beta chain was obtained from a study of blood T cell repertoires in COVID-19. Study details: The samples span acute and convalescent COVID-19 from the United States, Italy and Spain. Nucleic acid was either cDNA or gDNA, and it came from T cells, B-cell-depleted T cells, or PBMCs.

Participants were placed into cohorts based on the clinical history they reported. This clone appeared once. Authors' data handling: Amplification from reference gene primers served as the basis for estimated nucleated cell counts. Data came from immunoSEQ multiplex PCR; TCRdb stores just in-frame clones and leaves some out. The DNA was the basis for D and trimming; V, J and clone size are from that table. This sample has 200,000 to 250,000 clones, with 80% to 90% found just once. This CDR3 is built from 15 residues. Germline CDR1 MNHNY, CDR2 SVGAGI (reference sequence). V gave up 1 base and J gave up 10 bases; unmatched junction bases: 5.

V gene TRBV6-6 combines with J gene TRBJ2-1, with 12 bases that match TRBD2. Sequencing was performed on PBMCs or T cells enriched from blood (not recorded which). This sequence was found in a woman between 40 and 55 years old with acute COVID-19. The CDR3 nucleotides read TGTGCCAGCAGTTACTTGGCTAGCGGGAGGGCCGAGCAGTTCTTC. Protein product: CASSYLASGRAEQFF.